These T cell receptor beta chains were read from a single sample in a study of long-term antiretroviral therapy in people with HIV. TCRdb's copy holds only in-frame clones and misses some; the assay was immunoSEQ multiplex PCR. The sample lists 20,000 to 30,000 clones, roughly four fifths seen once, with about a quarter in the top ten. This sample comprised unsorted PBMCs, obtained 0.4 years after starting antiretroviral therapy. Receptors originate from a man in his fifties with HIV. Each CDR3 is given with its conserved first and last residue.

CDR3 protein: CASTFPQGGNYGYTF; V gene: TRBV28; CDR3 length: 15
CDR3 protein: CASSSTGAADTQYF; V gene: TRBV7-3; CDR3 length: 14
CDR3 protein: CASSLVGGHQETQYF; V gene: TRBV7-2; CDR3 length: 15
CDR3 protein: CASSPGRTTYNEQFF; V gene: TRBV14; CDR3 length: 15
CDR3 protein: CASSPDRDTQYF; V gene: TRBV11-1; CDR3 length: 12
CDR3 protein: CASSDRGTGTEAFF; V gene: TRBV2; CDR3 length: 14
CDR3 protein: CASSLSTGPNEKLFF; V gene: TRBV5-4; CDR3 length: 15
CDR3 protein: CASSAEKWLSGYTF; V gene: TRBV9; CDR3 length: 14
CDR3 protein: CASSLRGAENIQYF; V gene: TRBV6-5; CDR3 length: 14
CDR3 protein: CASSYWEPEQYF; V gene: TRBV11-2; CDR3 length: 12
CDR3 protein: CASRFLPGEQFF; V gene: TRBV5-6; CDR3 length: 12
CDR3 protein: CATSRANNEQFF; V gene: TRBV15; CDR3 length: 12
CDR3 protein: CASSIDGTSGAYEQYF; V gene: TRBV19; CDR3 length: 16
CDR3 protein: CASSIIGGLAFF; V gene: TRBV19; CDR3 length: 12
CDR3 protein: CASSPKGTEAFF; V gene: TRBV27; CDR3 length: 12
CDR3 protein: CASSYPGQGYNEQFF; V gene: TRBV6-6; CDR3 length: 15
CDR3 protein: CASSYGRAAFF; V gene: TRBV6-5; CDR3 length: 11
CDR3 protein: CASSQGGNGGNQPQHF; V gene: TRBV16; CDR3 length: 16
CDR3 protein: CASSQEWAGWENTEAFF; V gene: TRBV4-2; CDR3 length: 17
CDR3 protein: CASSVGVISGNTIYF; V gene: TRBV9; CDR3 length: 15
CDR3 protein: CASSLYLSSGNTIYF; V gene: TRBV28; CDR3 length: 15
CDR3 protein: CASSRVTGGINQPQHF; V gene: TRBV4-1; CDR3 length: 16